This T cell receptor (beta chain) was captured in a study of graft-versus-host responses after intestinal transplantation. Study as a whole: Anti-thymocyte globulin induction preceded three to four years of tacrolimus and steroid maintenance in all recipients. Overall study findings and caveats: Analysis identified GvH clones in recipient marrow, with some appearing first in ileum or blood.

The length of the CDR3 is 14 residues. In germline, CDR1 is SEHNR, CDR2 FQNEAQ (reference sequence). The V and J ends lost 7 bases and 6 bases, in that order; junction bases with no gene match: 6. Concerning this clone itself: The antigen remains unidentified.

Generated by immunoSEQ multiplex PCR, the TCRdb table keeps only in-frame clones and is missing some. This sample yields some 90,000 clones, of which roughly 80% are seen a single time; around 0.86% belongs to the top ten. This specimen was unstimulated CD4+ T cells sorted from spleen or lymph node cells, taken before intestinal transplant. This receptor was identified in a human donor who received an intestinal transplant. The genes are TRBV7-9 and TRBJ2-2; TRBD1 aligns across 9 bases. The CDR3 spells CASTPGQGAGELFF. CDR3 nucleotides: TGTGCCAGCACTCCGGGACAGGGCGCCGGGGAGCTGTTTTTT.